The rows below give T cell receptor beta chains drawn from one sample of a study of identical twins. TCRdb used MiXCR to reprocess the 5' RACE reads, holding one entry per CDR3 protein. The data contain roughly 260,000 distinct CDR3 sequences, about 14% of them singletons. Material for sequencing was memory (CD45RO+) T cells sorted from blood. The receptors come from a woman between 18 and 29 years old in good health. CDR3s include the opening cysteine and the closing phenylalanine or tryptophan.

j_call v_call cdr3_aa
TRBJ2-5 TRBV12-5 CASGLVVETQYF
TRBJ2-5 TRBV2 CASSAGSMQETQYF
TRBJ2-7 TRBV9 CASSPHREVHEQYF
TRBJ2-3 TRBV29-1 CSVETGRDTQYF
TRBJ2-7 TRBV20-1 CSARDSRPPYEQYF
TRBJ1-5 TRBV27 CASSLNRASNQPQHF
TRBJ2-3 TRBV29-1 CSVEVSMRTDTQYF
TRBJ1-1 TRBV20-1 CSARRVRNTEAFF
TRBJ2-1 TRBV4-3 CASSLGMDNEQFF
TRBJ1-1 TRBV5-5 CASSLGPEGEAFF
TRBJ2-2 TRBV5-6 CASSLGGPGSKTGELFF
TRBJ1-1 TRBV20-1 CSATEAEAFF
TRBJ2-1 TRBV11-3 CATARQFAYNEQFF
TRBJ2-5 TRBV20-1 CSARIQGVRETQYF
TRBJ2-6 TRBV15 CATSRVRRAESGANVLTF
TRBJ2-7 TRBV20-1 CSASGSGSLSEQYF
TRBJ2-4 TRBV7-2 CASSSRGPGNIQYF
TRBJ1-2 TRBV6-5 CASSYSDSGVSGYTF
TRBJ2-5 TRBV12-3/TRBV12-4 CASSLFGESSETQYF
TRBJ1-1 TRBV13 CASSLGPPTGVVGAFF
TRBJ2-3 TRBV11-2 CASSPTSGDTDTQYF
TRBJ2-3 TRBV11-2 CASSLDRGLDTQYF
TRBJ2-5 TRBV5-5 CASSLGAGLLETQYF
TRBJ2-4 TRBV11-2 CASSLGTRGDVAKNIQYF
TRBJ2-1 TRBV3-1 CASSQDRVSEQFF
TRBJ2-3 TRBV12-3/TRBV12-4 CASVSTSGTDTQYF
TRBJ1-1 TRBV6-5 CASSYAGTRREAFF
TRBJ2-3 TRBV4-1 CASSRGTSGNSDTQYF
TRBJ2-1 TRBV7-9 CASGSQTLNEQFF
TRBJ2-2 TRBV12-3/TRBV12-4 CASSPTRGLGELFF
TRBJ2-7 TRBV6-5 CASSYSWGGGYEQYF
TRBJ2-5 TRBV12-3/TRBV12-4 CASSIPGPQETQYF
TRBJ1-6 TRBV28 CASSLTGFRSPLHF
TRBJ2-1 TRBV6-1 CASSPLATRGGGEQFF
TRBJ1-1 TRBV20-1 CSASPGADTEAFF
TRBJ2-5 TRBV5-1 CASSLLTGEETQYF
TRBJ2-7 TRBV11-3 CASSPLIGLEQYF
TRBJ1-1 TRBV20-1 CSARKDVMDSEAFF
TRBJ2-6 TRBV6-1 CASSGSSGANVLTF
TRBJ2-3 TRBV10-2 CASNPWSRASTDTQYF
TRBJ2-7 TRBV7-9 CASSLQGYEQYF
TRBJ1-2 TRBV6-1 CASFTGGARGYTF
TRBJ2-1 TRBV28 CASLRASYNEQFF
TRBJ2-6 TRBV5-6 CASSFLQTGANVLTF
TRBJ2-1 TRBV12-3/TRBV12-4 CASRVTGANNEQFF
TRBJ2-5 TRBV19 CASRNRDRGHETQYF
TRBJ2-5 TRBV25-1 CASSELTGFEETQYF
TRBJ1-1 TRBV29-1 CSARGAMNTEAFF
TRBJ2-7 TRBV7-2 CASSSHGGHYEQYF
TRBJ2-1 TRBV5-1 CASSLGASGRDNEQFF
TRBJ1-2 TRBV12-3/TRBV12-4 CASSFDRRNYGYTF
TRBJ2-3 TRBV24-1 CATSDIYTDTQYF
TRBJ2-5 TRBV6-5 CASSHSGVGETQYF
TRBJ2-2 TRBV18 CASSPDGTFTGELFF
TRBJ2-5 TRBV7-2 CASSSRGGATQETQYF